This T cell receptor (beta chain) came from a study of blood T cell repertoires in COVID-19. The V gene's germline CDR1 is MNHNS and CDR2 SASEGT. Trimming cost V 2 bases and J 3 bases, with 10 bases left between them. The CDR3 covers 14 residues. Produced via immunoSEQ multiplex PCR; TCRdb's table is partial and in-frame only. This repertoire shows about 130,000 clones, about 85% found once; its top ten account for 1.5% to 2%. This TCR derives from a man between 70 and 80 years old with acute or convalescent COVID-19. The chain has TRBV6-1 and TRBJ1-2; D is perhaps TRBD1 (5 bases). The sequencing input was peripheral blood. CDR3 bases: TGTGCCAGCAGTGAACCTCGACAGTACTATGGCTACACCTTC. Translation gives CASSEPRQYYGYTF.